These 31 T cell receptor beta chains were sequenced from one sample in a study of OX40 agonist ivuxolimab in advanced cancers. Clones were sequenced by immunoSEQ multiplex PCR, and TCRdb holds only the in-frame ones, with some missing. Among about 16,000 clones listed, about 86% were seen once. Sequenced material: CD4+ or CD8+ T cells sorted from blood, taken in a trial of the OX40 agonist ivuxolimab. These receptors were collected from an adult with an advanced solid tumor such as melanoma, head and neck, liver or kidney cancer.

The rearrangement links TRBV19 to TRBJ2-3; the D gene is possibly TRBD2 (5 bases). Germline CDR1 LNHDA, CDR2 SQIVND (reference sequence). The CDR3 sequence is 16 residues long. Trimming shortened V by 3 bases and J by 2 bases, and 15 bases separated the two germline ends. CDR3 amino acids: CASSIGRGLTTDTQYF. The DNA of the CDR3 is TGTGCCAGTAGTATCGGGCGCGGGCTTACCACAGATACGCAGTATTTT.

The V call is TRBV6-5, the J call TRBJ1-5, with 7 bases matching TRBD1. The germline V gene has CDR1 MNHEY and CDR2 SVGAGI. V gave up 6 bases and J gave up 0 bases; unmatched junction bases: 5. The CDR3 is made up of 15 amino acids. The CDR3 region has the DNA TGTGCCAGCAGGCAGGGGGTTTATAGCAATCAGCCCCAGCATTTT. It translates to CASRQGVYSNQPQHF.

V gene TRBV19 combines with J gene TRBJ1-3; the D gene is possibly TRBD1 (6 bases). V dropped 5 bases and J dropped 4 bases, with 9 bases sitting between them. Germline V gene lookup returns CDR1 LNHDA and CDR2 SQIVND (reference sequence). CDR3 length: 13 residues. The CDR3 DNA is TGTGCCAGTAGTGAAGGACAGGGAAACACCATATATTTT. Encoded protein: CASSEGQGNTIYF. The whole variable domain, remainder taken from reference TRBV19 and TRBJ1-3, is DGGITQSPKYLFRKEGQNVTLSCEQNLNHDAMYWYRQDPGQGLRLIYYSQIVNDFQKGDIAEGYSVSREKKESFPLTVTSAQKNPTAFYLCASSEGQGNTIYFGEGSWLTVV.

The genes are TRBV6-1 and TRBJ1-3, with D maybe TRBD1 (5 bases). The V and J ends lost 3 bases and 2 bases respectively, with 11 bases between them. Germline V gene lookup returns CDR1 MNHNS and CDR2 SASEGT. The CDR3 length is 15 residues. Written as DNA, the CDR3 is TGTGCCAGCAGTGATGCAGGACACCCTGGAAACACCATATATTTT. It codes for CASSDAGHPGNTIYF.

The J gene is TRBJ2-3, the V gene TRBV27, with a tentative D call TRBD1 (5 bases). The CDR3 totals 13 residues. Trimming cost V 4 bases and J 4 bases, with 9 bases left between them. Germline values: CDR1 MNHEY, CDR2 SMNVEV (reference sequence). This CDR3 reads CASSYRPPDTQYF. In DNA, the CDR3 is TGTGCCAGCAGTTACAGGCCCCCAGATACGCAGTATTTT.

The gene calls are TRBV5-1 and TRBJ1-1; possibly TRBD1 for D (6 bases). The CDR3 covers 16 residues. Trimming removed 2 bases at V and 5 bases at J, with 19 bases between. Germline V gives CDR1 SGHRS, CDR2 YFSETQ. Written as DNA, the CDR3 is TGCGCCAGCAGCTTAAATATCGCAGGGGTTGGTACTGAAGCTTTCTTT. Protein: CASSLNIAGVGTEAFF.

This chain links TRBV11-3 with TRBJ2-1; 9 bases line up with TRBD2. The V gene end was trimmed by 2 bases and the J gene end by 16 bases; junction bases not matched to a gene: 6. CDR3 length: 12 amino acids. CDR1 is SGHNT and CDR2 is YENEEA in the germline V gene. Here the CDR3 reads CASSLSGTSIFF. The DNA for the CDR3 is TGTGCCAGCAGCTTAAGTGGGACTAGCATATTCTTC. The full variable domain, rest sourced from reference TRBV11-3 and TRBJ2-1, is EAGVVQSPRYKIIEKKQPVAFWCNPISGHNTLYWYLQNLGQGPELLIRYENEEAVDDSQLPKDRFSAERLKGVDSTLKIQPAELGDSAVYLCASSLSGTSIFFGPGTRLTVL.

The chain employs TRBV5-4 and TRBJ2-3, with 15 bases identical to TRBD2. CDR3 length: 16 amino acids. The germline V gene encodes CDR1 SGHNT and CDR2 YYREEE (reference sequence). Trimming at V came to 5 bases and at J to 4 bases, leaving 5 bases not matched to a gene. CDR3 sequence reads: CASSRGLAGGPDTQYF. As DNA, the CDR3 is TGTGCCAGCAGTCGCGGACTAGCGGGGGGGCCAGATACGCAGTATTTT.

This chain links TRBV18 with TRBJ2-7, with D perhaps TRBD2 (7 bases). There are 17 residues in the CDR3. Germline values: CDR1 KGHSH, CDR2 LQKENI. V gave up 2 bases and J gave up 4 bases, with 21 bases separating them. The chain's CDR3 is CASSPLGGGDDAYEQYF. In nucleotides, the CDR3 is TGTGCCAGCTCACCATTGGGAGGGGGGGACGACGCGTACGAGCAGTACTTC. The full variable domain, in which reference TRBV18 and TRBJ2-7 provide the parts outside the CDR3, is NAGVMQNPRHLVRRRGQEARLRCSPMKGHSHVYWYRQLPEEGLKFMVYLQKENIIDESGMPKERFSAEFPKEGPSILRIQQVVRGDSAAYFCASSPLGGGDDAYEQYFGPGTRLTVT.

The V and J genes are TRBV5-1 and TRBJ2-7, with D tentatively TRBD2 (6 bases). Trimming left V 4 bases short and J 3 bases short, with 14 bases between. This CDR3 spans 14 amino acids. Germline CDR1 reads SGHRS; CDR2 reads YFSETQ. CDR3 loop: CASSEGGRSYEQYF. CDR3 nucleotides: TGCGCCAGCAGCGAGGGAGGCAGGAGCTACGAGCAGTACTTC.

CDR3 coding DNA: TGTGCCAGTCAGGGTCGGGGTCGGACCGGGGAGCTGTTTTTT. Translating gives CASQGRGRTGELFF. This chain links TRBV6-4 with TRBJ2-2, with D perhaps matching TRBD1 or TRBD2 (5 bases each). The CDR3 extends over 14 amino acids. The germline V and J ends were trimmed by 9 bases and 5 bases, with 16 bases remaining between them. Germline V gene lookup returns CDR1 MRHNA and CDR2 SNTAGT.

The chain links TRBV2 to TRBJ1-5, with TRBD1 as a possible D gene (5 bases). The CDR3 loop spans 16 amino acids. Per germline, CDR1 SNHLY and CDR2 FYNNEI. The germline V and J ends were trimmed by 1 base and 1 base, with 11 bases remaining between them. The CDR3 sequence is CASSEGGRRSNQPQHF. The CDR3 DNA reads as TGTGCCAGCAGTGAAGGGGGGAGACGGAGCAATCAGCCCCAGCATTTT.

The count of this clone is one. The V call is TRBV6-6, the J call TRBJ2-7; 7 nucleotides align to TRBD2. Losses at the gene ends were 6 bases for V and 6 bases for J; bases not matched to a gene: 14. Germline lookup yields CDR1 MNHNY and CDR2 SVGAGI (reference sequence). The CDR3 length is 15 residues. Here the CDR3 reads CASSFAAGESGEQYF. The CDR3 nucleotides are TGTGCCAGCAGCTTCGCGGCGGGAGAGTCGGGCGAGCAGTACTTC.

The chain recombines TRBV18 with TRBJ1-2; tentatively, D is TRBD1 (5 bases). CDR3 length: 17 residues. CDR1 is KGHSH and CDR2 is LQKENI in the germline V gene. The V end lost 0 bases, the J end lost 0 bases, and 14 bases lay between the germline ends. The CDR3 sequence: CASSPPGLKAPNYGYTF. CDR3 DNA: TGTGCCAGCTCACCACCGGGACTTAAGGCACCTAACTATGGCTACACCTTC.

Written as DNA, the CDR3 is TGTGCCAGCAGCGTAGACAGGGGCAATTCACCCCTCCACTTT. Its protein is CASSVDRGNSPLHF. This chain links TRBV9 with TRBJ1-6; TRBD1 matches 7 bases. Germline CDR1 reads SGDLS; CDR2 reads YYNGEE. The CDR3 consists of 14 residues. Losses at the gene ends were 0 bases for V and 7 bases for J; bases not matched to a gene: 1.

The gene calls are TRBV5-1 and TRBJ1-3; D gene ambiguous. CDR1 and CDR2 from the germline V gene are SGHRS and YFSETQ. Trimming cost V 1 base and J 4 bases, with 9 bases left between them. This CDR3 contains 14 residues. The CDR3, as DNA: TGCGCCAGCAGCTTGCCCGGGTACGGAAACACCATATATTTT. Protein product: CASSLPGYGNTIYF.

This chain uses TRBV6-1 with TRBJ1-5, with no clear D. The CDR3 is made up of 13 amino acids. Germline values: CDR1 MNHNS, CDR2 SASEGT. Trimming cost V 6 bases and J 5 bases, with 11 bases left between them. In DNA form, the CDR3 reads TGTGCCAGCAGGGACCCTACGGATCAGCCCCAGCATTTT. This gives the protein CASRDPTDQPQHF.

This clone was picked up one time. The CDR3 sequence is CASSFSQTWMAFF. For the CDR3, the DNA is TGTGCCAGCAGCTTTTCGCAGACGTGGATGGCTTTCTTT. V usage is TRBV5-6 and J usage is TRBJ1-1; D not certain. V was pared by 2 bases and J by 11 bases, with 16 bases between. Germline CDR1 is SGHDT and CDR2 is YYEEEE. The CDR3 covers 13 residues.

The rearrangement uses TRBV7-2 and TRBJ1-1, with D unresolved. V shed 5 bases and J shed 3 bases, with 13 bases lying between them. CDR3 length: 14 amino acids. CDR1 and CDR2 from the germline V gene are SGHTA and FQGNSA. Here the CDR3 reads CASSVRSGDTEAFF. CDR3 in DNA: TGTGCCAGCAGCGTCCGGTCTGGGGACACTGAAGCTTTCTTT.

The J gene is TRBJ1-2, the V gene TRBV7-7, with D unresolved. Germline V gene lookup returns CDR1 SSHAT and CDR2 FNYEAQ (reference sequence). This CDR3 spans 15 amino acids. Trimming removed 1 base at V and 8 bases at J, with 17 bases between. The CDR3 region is CASSLDRVIPWGYTF. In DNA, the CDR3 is TGTGCCAGCAGCTTAGACCGGGTTATACCTTGGGGCTACACCTTC. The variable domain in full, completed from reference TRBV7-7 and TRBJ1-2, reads GAGVSQSPRYKVTKRGQDVTLRCDPISSHATLYWYQQALGQGPEFLTYFNYEAQPDKSGLPSDRFSAERPEGSISTLTIQRTEQRDSAMYRCASSLDRVIPWGYTFGSGTRLTVV.

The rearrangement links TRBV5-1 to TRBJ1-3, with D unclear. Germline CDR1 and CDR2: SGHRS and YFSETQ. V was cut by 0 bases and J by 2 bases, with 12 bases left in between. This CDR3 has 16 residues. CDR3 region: CASSLDRVATGNTIYF. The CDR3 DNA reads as TGCGCCAGCAGCTTGGATAGGGTGGCAACTGGAAACACCATATATTTT.

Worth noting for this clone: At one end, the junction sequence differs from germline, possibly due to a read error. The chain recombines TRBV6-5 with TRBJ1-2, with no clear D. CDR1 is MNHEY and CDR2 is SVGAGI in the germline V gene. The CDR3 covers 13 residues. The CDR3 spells CASSLGPAPTPLF. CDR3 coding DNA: TGTGCCAGCAGTTTAGGCCCGGCCCCAACCCCCCTCTTC.

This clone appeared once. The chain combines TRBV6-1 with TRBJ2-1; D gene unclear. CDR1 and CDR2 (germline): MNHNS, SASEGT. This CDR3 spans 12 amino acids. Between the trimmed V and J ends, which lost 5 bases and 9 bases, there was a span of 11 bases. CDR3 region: CASSLRGSEQFF. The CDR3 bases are TGTGCCAGCAGTCTCCGAGGAAGTGAGCAGTTCTTC.

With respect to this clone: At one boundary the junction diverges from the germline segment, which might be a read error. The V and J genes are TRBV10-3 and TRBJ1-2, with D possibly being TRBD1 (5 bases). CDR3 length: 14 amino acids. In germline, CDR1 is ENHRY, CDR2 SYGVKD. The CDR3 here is CAIRSAGTAYDYTF. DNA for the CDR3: TGTGCCATCAGGAGTGCCGGGACGGCCTATGACTACACCTTC.

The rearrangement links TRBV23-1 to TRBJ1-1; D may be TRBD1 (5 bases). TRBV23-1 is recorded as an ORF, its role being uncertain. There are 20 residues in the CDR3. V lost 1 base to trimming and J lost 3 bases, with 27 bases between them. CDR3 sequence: CASSQWYSREGSQSYTEAFF. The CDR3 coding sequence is TGCGCCAGCAGTCAATGGTATTCCAGGGAGGGAAGCCAAAGTTACACTGAAGCTTTCTTT.

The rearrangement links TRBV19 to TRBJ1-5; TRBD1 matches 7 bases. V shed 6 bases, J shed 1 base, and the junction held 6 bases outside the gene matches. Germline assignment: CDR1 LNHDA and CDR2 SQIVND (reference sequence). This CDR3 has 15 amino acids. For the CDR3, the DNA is TGTGCCAGTAGCGACAGGGTTTCGAGCAATCAGCCCCAGCATTTT. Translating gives CASSDRVSSNQPQHF.

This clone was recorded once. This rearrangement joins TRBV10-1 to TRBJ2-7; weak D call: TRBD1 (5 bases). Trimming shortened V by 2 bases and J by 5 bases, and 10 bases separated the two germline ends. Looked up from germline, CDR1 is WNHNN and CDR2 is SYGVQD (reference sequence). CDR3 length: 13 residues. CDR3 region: CASSEGRVNEQYF. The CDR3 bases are TGCGCCAGCAGTGAGGGCAGGGTCAACGAGCAGTACTTC.

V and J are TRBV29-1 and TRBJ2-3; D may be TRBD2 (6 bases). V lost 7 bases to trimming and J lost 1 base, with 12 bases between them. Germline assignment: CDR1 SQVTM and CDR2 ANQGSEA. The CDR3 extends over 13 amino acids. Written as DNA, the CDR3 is TGCAGCGCTAGCGACCGTGGCACAGATACGCAGTATTTT. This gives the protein CSASDRGTDTQYF.

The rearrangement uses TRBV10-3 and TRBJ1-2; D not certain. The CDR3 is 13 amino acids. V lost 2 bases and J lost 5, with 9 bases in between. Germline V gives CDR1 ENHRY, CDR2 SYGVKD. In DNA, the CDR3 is TGTGCCATCAGTGAGAGAGGAAAATATGGCTACACCTTC. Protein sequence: CAISERGKYGYTF.

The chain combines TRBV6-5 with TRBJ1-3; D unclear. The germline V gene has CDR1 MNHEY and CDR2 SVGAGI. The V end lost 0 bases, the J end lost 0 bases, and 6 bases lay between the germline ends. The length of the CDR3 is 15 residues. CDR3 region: CASSYSPGSGNTIYF. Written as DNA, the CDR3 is TGTGCCAGCAGTTACTCGCCCGGCTCTGGAAACACCATATATTTT.

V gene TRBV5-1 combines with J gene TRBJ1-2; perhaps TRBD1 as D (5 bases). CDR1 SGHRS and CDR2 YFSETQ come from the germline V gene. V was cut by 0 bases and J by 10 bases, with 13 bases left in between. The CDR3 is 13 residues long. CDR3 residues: CASSLGQRWDYTF. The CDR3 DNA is TGCGCCAGCAGCTTGGGACAGAGGTGGGACTACACCTTC. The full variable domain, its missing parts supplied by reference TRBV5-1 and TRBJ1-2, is KAGVTQTPRYLIKTRGQQVTLSCSPISGHRSVSWYQQTPGQGLQFLFEYFSETQRNKGNFPGRFSGRQFSNSRSEMNVSTLELGDSALYLCASSLGQRWDYTFGSGTRLTVV.